The 26 T cell receptor beta chains reported below all come from one sample, sequenced in a study of blood T cell repertoires in COVID-19. Generated by immunoSEQ multiplex PCR, the TCRdb table keeps only in-frame clones and is missing some. The sample comprises about 250,000 clones, 65% to 80% of which are singletons, and roughly 4.2% rests with the top ten. Specimen: peripheral blood. The receptors derive from a middle-aged woman with active or convalescent COVID-19.

J is TRBJ1-4 and V is TRBV6-5; 8 bases are a match to TRBD1. J was trimmed by 6 bases and V by 10 bases; bases with no gene match: 7. The CDR3 runs 13 residues. CDR1 is MNHEY, CDR2 SVGAGI, per germline. CDR3 in DNA: TGTGCCATCCTGACAGGGGAAGATGAAAAACTGTTTTTT. This sequence encodes CAILTGEDEKLFF.

This chain connects TRBV30 to TRBJ2-7, with a weak D call TRBD2 (5 bases). V gave up 4 bases and J gave up 2 bases, with 15 bases separating them. Per the germline V gene, CDR1 is GTSNPN and CDR2 is SVGIG (reference sequence). The CDR3 is 14 residues long. CDR3 residues: CAWNLLGVAYEQYF. CDR3 nucleotides: TGTGCCTGGAACCTTTTGGGAGTAGCCTACGAGCAGTACTTC. Filled out from reference TRBV30 and TRBJ2-7, the complete variable domain reads SQTIHQWPATLVQPVGSPLSLECTVEGTSNPNLYWYRQAAGRGLQLLFYSVGIGQISSEVPQNLSASRPQDRQFILSSKKLLLSDSGFYLCAWNLLGVAYEQYFGPGTRLTVT.

This chain joins TRBV2 and TRBJ1-6, with D unresolved. The V gene's germline CDR1 is SNHLY and CDR2 FYNNEI. The CDR3 spans 9 residues. The V end was cut by 8 bases, the J end by 13 bases, with 6 bases between. The CDR3 nucleotides are TGTGCCAGCCGGTGGCCCCTCCACTTT. The encoded protein is CASRWPLHF.

In its sample, this clone was seen once. V is TRBV6-2 or TRBV6-3 and J is TRBJ1-1, with 8 positions matching TRBD1. The CDR3 sequence is 14 residues long. Unmatched junction bases numbered 8, after V lost 6 bases and J lost 5 bases. The germline CDR1 and CDR2 sequences are MNHEY and SVGEGT. CDR3 sequence: CASSLQGARTEAFF. CDR3 sequence (DNA): TGTGCCAGCAGCCTCCAGGGGGCCCGAACTGAAGCTTTCTTT.

The CDR3 coding sequence is TGTGCCAGCACTTCGGACAGGGATTTGACCGGGGAGCTGTTTTTT. It codes for CASTSDRDLTGELFF. The chain uses TRBV2 and TRBJ2-2; 8 nucleotides align to TRBD1. Per the germline V gene, CDR1 is SNHLY and CDR2 is FYNNEI. J gave up 5 bases and V 7 bases, and 9 bases lay outside the gene matches. This CDR3 is 15 amino acids long.

The chain recombines TRBV5-8 with TRBJ2-3; perhaps TRBD2 as D (6 bases). The CDR3 is 15 amino acids. CDR1 SGHTS and CDR2 YDEGEE come from the germline V gene. V gave up 1 base and J gave up 2 bases, with 11 bases separating them. For the CDR3, the DNA is TGTGCCAGCAGCTTGTATCCTAGCGACACAGATACGCAGTATTTT. It translates to CASSLYPSDTDTQYF.

V usage is TRBV5-7 and J usage is TRBJ1-3, with D unresolved. TRBV5-7 counts as an open reading frame of uncertain function. Deletions cut 6 bases from V and 0 bases from J, with 19 bases between. CDR3 length: 17 residues. Here the CDR3 DNA reads TGTGCCAGCACCATGGATGAGCGGCAGAACTCTGGAAACACCATATATTTT. Protein product: CASTMDERQNSGNTIYF.

The chain combines TRBV7-9 with TRBJ1-2; D unclear. Germline V lookup: CDR1 SEHNR, CDR2 FQNEAQ (reference sequence). The CDR3 runs to 12 residues. V was clipped by 1 base and J by 8 bases, with 8 bases between them. CDR3 sequence reads: CASSLGDLGYTF. The CDR3 nucleotides read TGTGCCAGCAGCTTAGGAGATTTGGGCTACACCTTC.

V and J are TRBV18 and TRBJ2-3, with no clear D. Per the germline V gene, CDR1 is KGHSH and CDR2 is LQKENI. The CDR3 extends over 15 amino acids. V lost 3 bases and J 3 bases, leaving 13 bases between the germline ends. The CDR3 DNA follows: TGTGCCAGCTCACCCGGCTCTGCGGAAACAGATACGCAGTATTTT. Residues: CASSPGSAETDTQYF. The whole variable domain, remainder taken from reference TRBV18 and TRBJ2-3, is NAGVMQNPRHLVRRRGQEARLRCSPMKGHSHVYWYRQLPEEGLKFMVYLQKENIIDESGMPKERFSAEFPKEGPSILRIQQVVRGDSAAYFCASSPGSAETDTQYFGPGTRLTVL.

This clone was counted between two and nine times. The chain employs TRBV7-6 and TRBJ2-1; maybe TRBD1 (6 bases). The CDR3 has 15 residues. Trimming removed 2 bases from V and 6 bases from J, with 14 bases in between. Germline CDR1 and CDR2: SGHVS and FNYEAQ. Written as DNA, the CDR3 is TGTGCCAGCAGCTTACTCGTTGGGACACTCAATGAGCAGTTCTTC. This gives the protein CASSLLVGTLNEQFF.

The rearrangement joins TRBV4-1 to TRBJ1-4; D not certain. V lost 2 bases to trimming and J lost 5 bases, with 12 bases between them. Germline V CDR1 and CDR2: MGHRA, YSYEKL. The CDR3 loop spans 15 amino acids. Here the CDR3 reads CASSQRETLNEKLFF. The CDR3 coding sequence is TGCGCCAGCAGCCAACGGGAAACTTTAAATGAAAAACTGTTTTTT.

This clone turned up a few times. The genes are TRBV10-3 and TRBJ1-1; TRBD1 matches at 8 bases. With V trimmed by 10 bases and J by 2 bases, 6 bases remained unmatched. Germline lookup yields CDR1 ENHRY and CDR2 SYGVKD. The CDR3 covers 13 residues. The CDR3 DNA reads TGTGCCACGGCGACAGGGGCAAACACTGAAGCTTTCTTT. Its translation is CATATGANTEAFF.

The rearrangement links TRBV5-7 to TRBJ1-5; 7 bases are a match to TRBD1. TRBV5-7 belongs to the ORF category, with a function that is uncertain. The V and J ends lost 3 bases and 6 bases, in that order; junction bases with no gene match: 6. This CDR3 comprises 14 residues. The CDR3 DNA reads TGTGCCAGCAGCTCTCAGGGGGTCTGTCAGCCCCAGCATTTT. The encoded protein is CASSSQGVCQPQHF.

This clone showed up just once. The chain uses TRBV10-3 and TRBJ1-2, with TRBD1 identical over 11 bases. Germline V gives CDR1 ENHRY, CDR2 SYGVKD. J gave up 8 bases and V 9 bases, and 8 bases lay outside the gene matches. The CDR3 runs 13 residues. CDR3 nucleotides: TGTGCCATATCGGAGGGACAGGGGGGAGGCTACACCTTC. Encoded protein: CAISEGQGGGYTF.

This clone was observed once. The genes are TRBV11-1 and TRBJ2-5; 9 bases match TRBD1. V trimming: 5 bases; J trimming: 4 bases; junction bases outside the gene matches: 11. The germline V gene has CDR1 SGHAT and CDR2 FQDESV (reference sequence). The CDR3 is 16 amino acids. The CDR3 is CASSRHSGQGRETQYF. In nucleotides, the CDR3 is TGTGCCAGCAGCCGTCATTCGGGACAGGGTAGAGAGACCCAGTACTTC.

The chain couples TRBV4-2 to TRBJ1-2; unclear D gene. The V gene lost 4 bases and the J gene lost 4 bases, with 16 bases spanning the gap. The germline V gene encodes CDR1 LGHNA and CDR2 YNFKEQ. The CDR3 totals 15 residues. This chain's CDR3 is CASSPKGLKLYGYTF. The CDR3 bases are TGTGCCAGCAGCCCTAAAGGACTGAAGCTCTATGGCTACACCTTC.

The rearrangement uses TRBV4-2 and TRBJ2-1; 11 nucleotides line up with TRBD2. The germline gives CDR1 LGHNA, CDR2 YNFKEQ. Trimming cost V 0 bases and J 3 bases; bases outside gene matches: 4. The CDR3 consists of 17 residues. The CDR3 bases are TGTGCCAGCAGCCAAGACCTTAGCGGGGGGGTCTACAATGAGCAGTTCTTC. Translating gives CASSQDLSGGVYNEQFF.

This chain connects TRBV2 to TRBJ2-7; 7 nucleotides line up with TRBD1. Germline V CDR1 and CDR2: SNHLY, FYNNEI. The CDR3 spans 16 residues. The junction had 6 bases not matched to a gene; V was cut back by 0 bases and J by 1 base. The DNA for the CDR3 is TGTGCCAGCAGTGAAGCGCAGGGGGTCGCGTCCTACGAGCAGTACTTC. Translating gives CASSEAQGVASYEQYF.

This clone was seen a single time. The chain is built from TRBV7-3 and TRBJ2-5; 10 nucleotides align to TRBD2. The CDR3 consists of 14 residues. V lost 2 bases, J lost 5 bases, and 2 bases stayed unmatched. CDR1 and CDR2 from the germline V gene are SGHTA and FQGTGA. The CDR3 region is CASSLQRGGETQYF. In DNA, the CDR3 is TGTGCCAGCAGCTTACAGCGGGGGGGCGAGACCCAGTACTTC. Drawing the rest from reference TRBV7-3 and TRBJ2-5, the complete variable domain is GAGVSQTPSNKVTEKGKYVELRCDPISGHTALYWYRQSLGQGPEFLIYFQGTGAADDSGLPNDRFFAVRPEGSVSTLKIQRTERGDSAVYLCASSLQRGGETQYFGPGTRLLVL.

Written as DNA, the CDR3 is TGTGCCAGCACCAGGACAGGGGACGGGACTGAAGCTTTCTTT. Translated, it gives CASTRTGDGTEAFF. The chain links TRBV2 to TRBJ1-1; 9 bases agree with TRBD1. CDR3 length: 14 residues. The junction had 8 bases not matched to a gene; V was cut back by 7 bases and J by 5 bases. Germline CDR1 reads SNHLY; CDR2 reads FYNNEI.

This clone was detected a few times. This chain connects TRBV11-3 to TRBJ2-2; a possible D gene is TRBD2 (6 bases). This CDR3 contains 15 residues. CDR1 and CDR2 (germline): SGHNT, YENEEA. V gave up 1 base and J gave up 6 bases, with 12 bases separating them. CDR3 sequence (DNA): TGTGCCAGCAGCTTAGCTTCGGGGGTTGCCGGGGAGCTGTTTTTT. Protein: CASSLASGVAGELFF.

V and J are TRBV27 and TRBJ1-1; D not resolved. CDR3 length equals 14 residues. Looked up from germline, CDR1 is MNHEY and CDR2 is SMNVEV (reference sequence). V was pared by 7 bases and J by 4 bases, with 16 bases between. CDR3 coding DNA: TGTGCCAGCAAAACGAGGGTTCGGGGCACTGAAGCTTTCTTT. Amino acid sequence: CASKTRVRGTEAFF.

This sequence joins TRBV3-1 (or the pseudogene TRBV3-2) and TRBJ1-3; TRBD1 agrees at 9 bases. This CDR3 has 15 amino acids. V was clipped by 3 bases and J by 0 bases; unmatched bases: 0. The V gene's germline CDR1 is LGHDT and CDR2 YNNKEL (reference sequence). CDR3: CASSQTGGSGNTIYF. Written as DNA, the CDR3 is TGTGCCAGCAGCCAGACAGGGGGCTCTGGAAACACCATATATTTT.

This clone appeared a few times. The chain uses TRBV23-1 and TRBJ1-2; TRBD1 matches 10 bases. TRBV23-1 is sorted into the ORF group, with uncertain function. J lost 6 bases, V lost 6 bases, and 7 bases had no gene match. This CDR3 spans 14 amino acids. CDR3 amino acids: CASSRRDRGDGYTF. The CDR3 nucleotides read TGCGCCAGCAGCCGCCGGGACAGGGGCGATGGCTACACCTTC.

This clone was detected only a few times. The CDR3 spells CASSLTGAYGYTF. CDR3 DNA sequence: TGTGCCAGCAGCTTGACAGGGGCCTATGGCTACACCTTC. J is TRBJ1-2 and V is TRBV5-5; the match to TRBD1 covers 7 bases. This CDR3 contains 13 residues. J gave up 4 bases and V 1 base, and 1 base lay outside the gene matches. Germline CDR1 SGHKS, CDR2 YYEKEE (reference sequence).

The V and J genes are TRBV7-2 and TRBJ2-5; TRBD2 might be the D (6 bases). This CDR3 region has 12 residues. In germline, CDR1 is SGHTA, CDR2 FQGNSA. The V end lost 0 bases, the J end lost 7 bases, and 6 bases lay between the germline ends. The DNA for the CDR3 is TGTGCCAGCAGCTTAGCGGGGGGGACCCAGTACTTC. Translated: CASSLAGGTQYF. Full variable domain (remainder filled in from reference TRBV7-2 and TRBJ2-5): GAGVSQSPSNKVTEKGKDVELRCDPISGHTALYWYRQSLGQGLEFLIYFQGNSAPDKSGLPSDRFSAERTGGSVSTLTIQRTQQEDSAVYLCASSLAGGTQYFGPGTRLLVL.